This T cell receptor (beta chain) was sequenced for a study of blood T cell repertoires in COVID-19. Study as a whole: T cells, B-cell-depleted T cells, or PBMCs supplied cDNA or gDNA.

Some clones are missing from TCRdb's copy, which holds only in-frame ones; the method was immunoSEQ multiplex PCR. The sample has fewer than 350,000 clones; 91% are singletons. In germline, CDR1 is SGDLS, CDR2 YYNGEE. V was clipped by 2 bases and J by 4 bases; unmatched bases: 2. This CDR3 contains 14 residues. Sequenced: PBMCs or T cells enriched from blood (not recorded which). The receptor was derived from a man aged 40-55 years who had been exposed to COVID-19. The chain links TRBV9 to TRBJ2-3; TRBD1 matches 9 bases. CDR3 sequence (DNA): TGTGCCAGCAGCGTCGGACAGGGGCCAGATACGCAGTATTTT. Translated, it gives CASSVGQGPDTQYF.